This T cell receptor beta chain was identified during a study of post-analysis software for immune sequencing data. Study-wide findings and caveats: Normalized Chao1 diversity in multiple sclerosis patients fell significantly below that of controls. TRBV segments more frequent in patients than in controls numbered several and included TRBV5-6, TRBV5-1 and TRBV20-1.

As concerns this clonotype: Its antigen is not identified.

The library was made from cDNA and included unique molecular identifiers. TCRdb recomputed calls from the PCR reads with MiXCR, one row per CDR3 protein. The repertoire holds more than 500,000 distinct CDR3 sequences, with around 34% as singletons. Germline V lookup: CDR1 PRHDT, CDR2 FYEKMQ (reference sequence). The CDR3 spans 14 residues. V lost 4 bases to trimming and J lost 6 bases; unmatched junction nucleotides: 3. The TCR comes from a girl between 2 and 17 years old with multiple sclerosis. Sequencing input: blood. The chain is built from TRBV13 and TRBJ2-1; the match to TRBD2 covers 10 bases. CDR3 residues: CASSSGLAFNEQFF. As DNA, the CDR3 is TGTGCCAGCAGCTCGGGACTAGCGTTCAATGAGCAGTTCTTC.